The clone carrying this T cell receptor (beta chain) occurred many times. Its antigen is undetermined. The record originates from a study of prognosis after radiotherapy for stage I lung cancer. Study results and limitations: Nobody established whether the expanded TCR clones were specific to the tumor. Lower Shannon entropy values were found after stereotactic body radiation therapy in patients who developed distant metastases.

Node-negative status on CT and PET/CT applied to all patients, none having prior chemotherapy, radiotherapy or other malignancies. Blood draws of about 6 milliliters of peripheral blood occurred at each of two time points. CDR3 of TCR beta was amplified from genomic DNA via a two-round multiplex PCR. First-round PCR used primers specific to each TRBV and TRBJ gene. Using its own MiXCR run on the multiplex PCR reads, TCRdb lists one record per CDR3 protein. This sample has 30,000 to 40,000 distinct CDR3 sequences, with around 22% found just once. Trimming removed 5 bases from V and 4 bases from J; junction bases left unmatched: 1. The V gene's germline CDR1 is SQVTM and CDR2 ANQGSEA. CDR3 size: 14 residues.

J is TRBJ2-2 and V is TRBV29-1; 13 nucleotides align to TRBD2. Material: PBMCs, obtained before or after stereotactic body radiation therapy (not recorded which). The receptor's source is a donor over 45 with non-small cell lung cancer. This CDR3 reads CSVTSGRATGELFF. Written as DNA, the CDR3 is TGCAGCGTTACTAGCGGGAGGGCCACCGGGGAGCTGTTTTTT.